The sequence of this T cell receptor beta chain was determined in a study of identifying expanded T cells in peripheral blood (dated by TCRdb to the late 2010s). For context, the study as a whole: Technical replicates were generated by sequencing separate aliquots of the same genomic DNA pool, and four replicates were compared pairwise. Study-wide conclusions, independent of this receptor: The authors expected biological variance in healthy repertoires might increase further over much longer intervals such as months to years. Variance in clone template counts between approximately two-week samples significantly increased with total template count across all healthy donors. The binomial model flagged roughly 1.2 differentially abundant clones between technical replicates but around 15 over around two weeks and 18 to 20 over approximately 4 weeks. Across all healthy-donor time intervals, the beta-binomial model significantly cut both the number of clones called differentially abundant and the false-positive rate.

CDR1 and CDR2, per the germline V gene, are SNHLY and FYNNEI. The V end loses 6 bases and the J end loses 9 bases, and a stretch of 15 bases separates them. The CDR3 spans 13 residues, from the cysteine through the phenylalanine. Only CDR3 DNA is held: 39 bases, read in frame from base 1. The immunoSEQ Assay, which relies on bias-controlled multiplex PCR amplification of genomic DNA, was used to profile TCRbeta CDR3 regions. The authors' analysis ran thus. The absolute abundance of each unique TCRbeta CDR3 region was quantified after sequences were collapsed and filtered. Differential abundance was assessed using a binomial (Fisher-equivalent) model and a beta-binomial model in which time-dependent variance fitted from healthy donors was added. Any clone with fewer than 5 combined templates was excluded, and a clone was called differentially abundant if its Benjamini-Hochberg FDR was below 0.01. The form v = (b*log(k)+a)^2 was used to model beta-binomial variance as a function of total template count across the two samples. As stored in TCRdb, this immuneACCESS dataset retains in-frame rearrangements with V and J assigned. A fraction of the clones does not appear; measured against another copy, unresolved V genes explain less than half of the discrepancy, and the remainder lacks a known reason. The V and J calls and clone size are taken from that table; D and trimming were inferred from the DNA. The sample table records approximately 79,000 clones; 90% of these occur just once. The top ten hold over 2.5% of the sample.

A note on this clone: Its antigen is not yet known. Qualities for individual bases were not recorded, and no much larger clone is one base off.

No immune events, such as infections, were documented for the healthy donors during the collection period. Blood repertoires from healthy donors were used as a training cohort for calibrating time-dependent variance in a beta-binomial model of differential abundance of T-cell clones. The training cohort comprised about ten healthy donors, 3 female and 7 male. Donor ages ranged from about 29 to 65 years, with an average of about 41 years. Obtained from a commercial supplier, whole blood was collected from each healthy donor at three time points set around two weeks apart. Genomic DNA was extracted from unsorted whole blood for immunosequencing.

Recombination connected TRBV2 to TRBJ2-1, with no confidently assigned D gene. This TCR came from a person aged 18 to 75 in good health. Sequencing input: blood. In nucleotides, the sequence is TGTGCCAGCAGCCTGCACCCCGTTAGTGAGCAGTTCTTC. This gives the protein CASSLHPVSEQFF.